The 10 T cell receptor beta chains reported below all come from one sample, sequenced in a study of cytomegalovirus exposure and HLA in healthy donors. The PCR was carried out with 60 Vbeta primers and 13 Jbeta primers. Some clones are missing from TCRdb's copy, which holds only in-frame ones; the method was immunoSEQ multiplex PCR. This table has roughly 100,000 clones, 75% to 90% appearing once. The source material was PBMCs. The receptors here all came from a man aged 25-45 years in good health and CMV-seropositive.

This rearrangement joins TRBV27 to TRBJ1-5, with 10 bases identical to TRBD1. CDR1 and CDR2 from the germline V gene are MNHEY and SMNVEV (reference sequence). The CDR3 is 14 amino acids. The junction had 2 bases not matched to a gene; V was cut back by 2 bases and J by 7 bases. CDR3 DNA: TGTGCCAGCAGTTTAGGGACAGGGGAACAGCCCCAGCATTTT. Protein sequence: CASSLGTGEQPQHF.

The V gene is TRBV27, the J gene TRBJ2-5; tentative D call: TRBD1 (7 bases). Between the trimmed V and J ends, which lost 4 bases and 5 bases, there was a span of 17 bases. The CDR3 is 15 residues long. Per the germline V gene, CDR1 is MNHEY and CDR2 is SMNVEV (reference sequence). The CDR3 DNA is TGTGCCAGCAGTTCCCCCCAGGGGGGCGGGGAGACCCAGTACTTC. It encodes CASSSPQGGGETQYF.

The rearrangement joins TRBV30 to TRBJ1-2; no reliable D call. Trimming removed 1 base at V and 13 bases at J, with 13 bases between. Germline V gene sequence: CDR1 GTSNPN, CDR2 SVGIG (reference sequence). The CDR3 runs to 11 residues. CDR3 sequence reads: CAWSGLGVSTF. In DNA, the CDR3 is TGTGCCTGGAGTGGCCTGGGAGTTAGCACCTTC.

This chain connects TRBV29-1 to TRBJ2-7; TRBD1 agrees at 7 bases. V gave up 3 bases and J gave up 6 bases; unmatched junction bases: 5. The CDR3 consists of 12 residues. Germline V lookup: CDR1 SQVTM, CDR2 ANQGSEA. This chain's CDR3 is CSVEAHRGEQYF. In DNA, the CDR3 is TGCAGCGTTGAGGCACACAGGGGCGAGCAGTACTTC.

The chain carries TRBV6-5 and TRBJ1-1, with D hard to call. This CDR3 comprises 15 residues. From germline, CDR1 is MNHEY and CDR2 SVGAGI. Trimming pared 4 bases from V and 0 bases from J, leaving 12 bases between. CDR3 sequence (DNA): TGTGCCAGCAGTTCCTGGCGGCGATTGAACACTGAAGCTTTCTTT. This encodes CASSSWRRLNTEAFF.

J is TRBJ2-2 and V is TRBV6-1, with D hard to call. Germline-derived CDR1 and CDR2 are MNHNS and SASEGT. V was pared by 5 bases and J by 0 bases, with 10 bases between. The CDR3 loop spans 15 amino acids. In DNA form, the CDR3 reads TGTGCCAGCAGTTCGGTCACTACGAACACCGGGGAGCTGTTTTTT. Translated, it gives CASSSVTTNTGELFF.

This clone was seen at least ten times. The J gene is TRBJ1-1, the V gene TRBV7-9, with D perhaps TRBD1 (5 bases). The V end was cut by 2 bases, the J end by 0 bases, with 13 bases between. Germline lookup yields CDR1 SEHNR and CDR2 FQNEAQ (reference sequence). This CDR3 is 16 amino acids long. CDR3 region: CASSLTPVGVNTEAFF. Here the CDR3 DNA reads TGTGCCAGCAGCTTAACCCCCGTAGGGGTGAACACTGAAGCTTTCTTT.

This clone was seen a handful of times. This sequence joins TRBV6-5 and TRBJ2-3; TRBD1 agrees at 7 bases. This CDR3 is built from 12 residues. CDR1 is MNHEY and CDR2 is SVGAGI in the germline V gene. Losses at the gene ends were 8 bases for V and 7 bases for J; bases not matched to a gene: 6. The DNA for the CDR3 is TGTGCCAGCTCATCACAGGGGAATACGCAGTATTTT. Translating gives CASSSQGNTQYF.

CDR3 region: CASSYSSRVDHTF. Written as DNA, the CDR3 is TGTGCCAGCAGTTACTCGTCCAGGGTGGACCACACCTTC. The chain uses TRBV6-5 and TRBJ1-2; TRBD1 might be the D (5 bases). V lost 0 bases to trimming and J lost 12 bases, with 14 bases between them. Germline-derived CDR1 and CDR2 are MNHEY and SVGAGI. The CDR3 loop spans 13 amino acids.

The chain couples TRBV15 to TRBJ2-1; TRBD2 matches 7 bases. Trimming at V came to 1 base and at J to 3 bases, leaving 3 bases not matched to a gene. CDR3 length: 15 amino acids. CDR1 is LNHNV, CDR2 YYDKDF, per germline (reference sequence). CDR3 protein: CATSRGRGDYNEQFF. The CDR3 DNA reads TGTGCCACCAGCAGAGGTCGGGGGGACTACAATGAGCAGTTCTTC.